A selection of T cell receptor beta chains follows, all from one sample in a study of blood T cell repertoires in COVID-19. Data came from immunoSEQ multiplex PCR; TCRdb stores just in-frame clones and leaves some out. The table has tens of thousands of clones, around 89% seen once. Sample: peripheral blood. The receptors derive from a man aged 65-85 years with active or convalescent COVID-19. Both conserved end residues are part of each CDR3. Each record gives: CDR3 protein, CDR3 DNA, clone size, CDR3 length, D gene, V gene, J gene. A D gene is named only where the DNA matches it firmly. Rows give clone size only sometimes, using once, few, many, or a class for an expanded clone.

CDR3 protein: CASSLVPNGLAGGPPKNIQYF; CDR3 DNA: TGCGCCAGCAGCTTGGTCCCAAACGGACTAGCGGGAGGGCCACCCAAAAACATTCAGTACTTC; clone size: .; CDR3 length: 21; D gene: TRBD2; V gene: TRBV5-1; J gene: TRBJ2-4
CDR3 protein: CASTSVRGALKNGYTF; CDR3 DNA: TGTGCCAGCACCTCGGTGCGGGGGGCGCTTAAGAATGGCTACACCTTC; clone size: .; CDR3 length: 16; D gene: .; V gene: TRBV28; J gene: TRBJ1-2
CDR3 protein: CASSQVGVLGWTGELFF; CDR3 DNA: TGTGCCAGCAGCCAAGTCGGGGTCCTTGGATGGACCGGGGAGCTGTTTTTT; clone size: .; CDR3 length: 17; D gene: .; V gene: TRBV14; J gene: TRBJ2-2
CDR3 protein: CASSTGQGGQPQHF; CDR3 DNA: TGCGCCAGCAGCACCGGACAGGGGGGTCAGCCCCAGCATTTT; clone size: .; CDR3 length: 14; D gene: TRBD1; V gene: TRBV5-1; J gene: TRBJ1-5
CDR3 protein: CASSATGTGDSPLHF; CDR3 DNA: TGTGCCAGTAGCGCTACCGGGACAGGGGATTCACCCCTCCACTTT; clone size: .; CDR3 length: 15; D gene: TRBD1; V gene: TRBV19; J gene: TRBJ1-6
CDR3 protein: CASSPADFRGFITDTQYF; CDR3 DNA: TGTGCCAGCAGCCCTGCCGATTTTCGGGGGTTCATCACAGATACGCAGTATTTT; clone size: .; CDR3 length: 18; D gene: .; V gene: TRBV5-4; J gene: TRBJ2-3
CDR3 protein: CASSLNDRAEQYF; CDR3 DNA: TGTGCCAGCAGCTTGAACGACAGGGCCGAGCAGTACTTC; clone size: few; CDR3 length: 13; D gene: TRBD1; V gene: TRBV5-4; J gene: TRBJ2-7
CDR3 protein: CASSQDLNRRNGELFF; CDR3 DNA: TGCGCCAGCAGCCAAGATCTGAACAGACGGAACGGGGAGCTGTTTTTT; clone size: .; CDR3 length: 16; D gene: .; V gene: TRBV4-3; J gene: TRBJ2-2
CDR3 protein: CASSLGDGDTEAFF; CDR3 DNA: TGCGCCAGCAGTCTAGGGGATGGGGACACTGAAGCTTTCTTT; clone size: .; CDR3 length: 14; D gene: .; V gene: TRBV5-1; J gene: TRBJ1-1
CDR3 protein: CASSRGGRGGYEQYF; CDR3 DNA: TGTGCCAGCAGCCGAGGCGGGAGGGGAGGCTACGAGCAGTACTTC; clone size: .; CDR3 length: 15; D gene: TRBD2; V gene: TRBV3-1/TRBV3-2; J gene: TRBJ2-7
CDR3 protein: CAISNPDREGDTQYF; CDR3 DNA: TGTGCCATCAGCAACCCGGACAGGGAAGGGGATACGCAGTATTTT; clone size: .; CDR3 length: 15; D gene: TRBD1; V gene: TRBV10-3; J gene: TRBJ2-3
CDR3 protein: CASSVGGLSSGNTIYF; CDR3 DNA: TGTGCCAGCAGCGTAGGCGGGTTGAGCTCTGGAAACACCATATATTTT; clone size: few; CDR3 length: 16; D gene: .; V gene: TRBV9; J gene: TRBJ1-3
CDR3 protein: CATRSSGSSSYNEQFF; CDR3 DNA: TGTGCCACCAGAAGTAGCGGGAGTAGCTCCTACAATGAGCAGTTCTTC; clone size: .; CDR3 length: 16; D gene: TRBD2; V gene: TRBV24-1; J gene: TRBJ2-1
CDR3 protein: CASSIDLVAGAEAFF; CDR3 DNA: TGTGCCAGTAGTATAGATCTGGTGGCGGGAGCTGAAGCTTTCTTT; clone size: .; CDR3 length: 15; D gene: .; V gene: TRBV19; J gene: TRBJ1-1
CDR3 protein: CATSPQPGLGQPQHF; CDR3 DNA: TGTGCCACCAGCCCCCAGCCGGGACTGGGTCAGCCCCAGCATTTT; clone size: .; CDR3 length: 15; D gene: .; V gene: TRBV15; J gene: TRBJ1-5
CDR3 protein: CASSTRQGIGSGANVLTF; CDR3 DNA: TGTGCCAGCAGCACCCGACAGGGGATTGGCTCTGGGGCCAACGTCCTGACTTTC; clone size: .; CDR3 length: 18; D gene: TRBD1; V gene: TRBV7-2; J gene: TRBJ2-6
CDR3 protein: CASSLSGGTKGYTF; CDR3 DNA: TGTGCCAGCAGTTTATCGGGGGGAACGAAAGGCTACACCTTC; clone size: .; CDR3 length: 14; D gene: .; V gene: TRBV28; J gene: TRBJ1-2
CDR3 protein: CASSLGSPNNEQFF; CDR3 DNA: TGTGCCAGCAGCCTCGGGAGCCCTAACAATGAGCAGTTCTTC; clone size: .; CDR3 length: 14; D gene: .; V gene: TRBV7-2; J gene: TRBJ2-1
CDR3 protein: CASSQLGPGGAGNYGYTF; CDR3 DNA: TGTGCCAGCTCCCAGTTGGGTCCAGGGGGCGCAGGAAACTATGGCTACACCTTC; clone size: once; CDR3 length: 18; D gene: TRBD1; V gene: TRBV19; J gene: TRBJ1-2
CDR3 protein: CASSFTVTGLGNTIYF; CDR3 DNA: TGTGCCAGCAGCTTCACCGTGACAGGGCTCGGAAACACCATATATTTT; clone size: once; CDR3 length: 16; D gene: TRBD1; V gene: TRBV7-2; J gene: TRBJ1-3
CDR3 protein: CASSRGLPGQGMRRESYNEQFF; CDR3 DNA: TGTGCCAGCTCCAGAGGCCTACCGGGACAGGGGATGAGGCGGGAGTCCTACAATGAGCAGTTCTTC; clone size: few; CDR3 length: 22; D gene: TRBD1; V gene: TRBV18; J gene: TRBJ2-1
CDR3 protein: CASSYRDRAGYGYTF; CDR3 DNA: TGTGCCAGCAGTTACCGAGACAGGGCGGGGTATGGCTACACCTTC; clone size: .; CDR3 length: 15; D gene: TRBD1; V gene: TRBV6-5; J gene: TRBJ1-2
CDR3 protein: CASSRLGTATTGYTF; CDR3 DNA: TGTGCCAGCAGCCGACTTGGGACAGCAACTACCGGCTACACCTTC; clone size: .; CDR3 length: 15; D gene: TRBD1; V gene: TRBV5-6; J gene: TRBJ1-2
CDR3 protein: CASSRGTVPYEQYF; CDR3 DNA: TGTGCCAGCAGCCGCGGGACGGTACCCTACGAGCAGTACTTC; clone size: .; CDR3 length: 14; D gene: .; V gene: TRBV7-2; J gene: TRBJ2-7
CDR3 protein: CASSQDRGGAQPQHF; CDR3 DNA: TGTGCCAGCAGCCAAGATCGGGGCGGGGCCCAGCCCCAGCATTTT; clone size: .; CDR3 length: 15; D gene: .; V gene: TRBV3-1/TRBV3-2; J gene: TRBJ1-5
CDR3 protein: CASSSRLAGGGYIQYF; CDR3 DNA: TGTGCCAGCAGTTCTCGACTAGCGGGAGGAGGGTACATTCAGTACTTC; clone size: .; CDR3 length: 16; D gene: TRBD2; V gene: TRBV6-5; J gene: TRBJ2-4
CDR3 protein: CASSNGDRKRSYNEQFF; CDR3 DNA: TGTGCCAGCAGCAACGGGGACAGAAAGCGCTCCTACAATGAGCAGTTCTTC; clone size: .; CDR3 length: 17; D gene: .; V gene: TRBV21-1; J gene: TRBJ2-1
CDR3 protein: CASIGGRVNEQFF; CDR3 DNA: TGTGCCAGCATCGGCGGGCGTGTCAATGAGCAGTTCTTC; clone size: .; CDR3 length: 13; D gene: .; V gene: TRBV6-5; J gene: TRBJ2-1
CDR3 protein: CASSGQGYEQYF; CDR3 DNA: TGCGCCAGCTCCGGACAAGGCTACGAGCAGTACTTC; clone size: .; CDR3 length: 12; D gene: .; V gene: TRBV5-1; J gene: TRBJ2-7
CDR3 protein: CASNNGGPEAFF; CDR3 DNA: TGTGCCAGCAATAACGGAGGGCCTGAAGCTTTCTTT; clone size: .; CDR3 length: 12; D gene: .; V gene: TRBV2; J gene: TRBJ1-1